These T cell receptor beta chains were read from a single sample in a study of T cells in localized non-small cell lung cancer. TCRdb's table, derived via immunoSEQ multiplex PCR, lists solely in-frame clones and lacks some. This table has about 8,100 clones, 80% to 95% appearing once. Sequencing was performed on peripheral blood, taken before any cancer treatment. These receptor sequences come from a woman between 40 and 69 years old with stage I lung adenocarcinoma. CDR3s include the opening cysteine and the closing phenylalanine or tryptophan. Fields, in order: clone size, V gene, CDR3 protein. Not all rows give a size; the values are once, few, many and, for expanded clones, a class.

abundance: .; v_gene: TRBV19; CDR3aa: CASSISGTGSQPQHF
abundance: .; v_gene: TRBV5-1; CDR3aa: CASSAGDHEQYF
abundance: .; v_gene: TRBV9; CDR3aa: CASSVQENYGYTF
abundance: .; v_gene: TRBV18; CDR3aa: CASSPGTGTGFSYEQYF
abundance: .; v_gene: TRBV27; CDR3aa: CASSWGRQGTYEQYF
abundance: .; v_gene: TRBV6-5; CDR3aa: CASSYRAGVDEQYF
abundance: .; v_gene: TRBV29-1; CDR3aa: CSVSTGPGTGEGQPQHF
abundance: .; v_gene: TRBV20-1; CDR3aa: CSASIGFEQYF
abundance: .; v_gene: TRBV21-1; CDR3aa: CASSKISWLSNGFEAFF
abundance: .; v_gene: TRBV9; CDR3aa: CASKTDSRGANVLTF
abundance: .; v_gene: TRBV7-3; CDR3aa: CASSSQGRSTQYF
abundance: .; v_gene: TRBV5-1; CDR3aa: CASSHTLGTGGHEQFF
abundance: .; v_gene: TRBV19; CDR3aa: CASSILDTQYF
abundance: .; v_gene: TRBV5-6; CDR3aa: CASSLEFYNEQFF
abundance: .; v_gene: TRBV7-6; CDR3aa: CASSAGLAGGSSYNEQFF
abundance: .; v_gene: TRBV6-5; CDR3aa: CASSYLRKGEQPQHF
abundance: once; v_gene: TRBV7-8; CDR3aa: CASSLGEDSPLHF
abundance: .; v_gene: TRBV5-1; CDR3aa: CASSKDGPSTDTQYF
abundance: .; v_gene: TRBV6-1; CDR3aa: CASSEHLRQQPQHF
abundance: .; v_gene: TRBV28; CDR3aa: CASSLASGTGDSGELFF
abundance: .; v_gene: TRBV5-1; CDR3aa: CASRTGYNEQFF
abundance: .; v_gene: TRBV6-5; CDR3aa: CASSSLEGRSTEAFF
abundance: .; v_gene: TRBV12-5; CDR3aa: CASGLGQGRSYEQYF
abundance: .; v_gene: TRBV7-2; CDR3aa: CASSLVSGGRGYEQYF
abundance: .; v_gene: TRBV7-9; CDR3aa: CASSLLGQRQETQYF
abundance: .; v_gene: TRBV6-1; CDR3aa: CASSDRVGNNSPLHF
abundance: .; v_gene: TRBV12-5; CDR3aa: CASGSGETQYF
abundance: .; v_gene: TRBV5-1; CDR3aa: CASSVGWGEPYEQYF
abundance: few; v_gene: TRBV10-3; CDR3aa: CAISGQPNEKLFF
abundance: .; v_gene: TRBV5-6; CDR3aa: CASSLRSLDNEQFF
abundance: .; v_gene: TRBV30; CDR3aa: CAWSVVAGAYEQYF
abundance: .; v_gene: TRBV7-2; CDR3aa: CASSDRYEQYF
abundance: .; v_gene: TRBV9; CDR3aa: CASSVAASGNTDTQYF
abundance: once; v_gene: TRBV11-2; CDR3aa: CASSLEVAGAANTQYF
abundance: .; v_gene: TRBV18; CDR3aa: CASSPTTSGGYEQYF
abundance: .; v_gene: TRBV5-4; CDR3aa: CASSLKLRQRNTGELFF
abundance: .; v_gene: TRBV5-1; CDR3aa: CASSLAGGGLADEQFF
abundance: .; v_gene: TRBV9; CDR3aa: CASSPPGNRASEQYF
abundance: .; v_gene: TRBV9; CDR3aa: CASSARGGSSYNSPLHF
abundance: .; v_gene: TRBV9; CDR3aa: CASSVVGDSYNEQFF
abundance: .; v_gene: TRBV2; CDR3aa: CASSQPPYDGVRNEQFF
abundance: once; v_gene: TRBV29-1; CDR3aa: CRADRGHTEAFF
abundance: .; v_gene: TRBV4-1; CDR3aa: CASSVTGFSGNTIYF
abundance: once; v_gene: TRBV9; CDR3aa: CASSVDGGTTDTQYF
abundance: .; v_gene: TRBV5-1; CDR3aa: CASSLGQGGGTEAFF
abundance: .; v_gene: TRBV19; CDR3aa: CASSTGHPNTEAFF